These T cell receptor beta chains were read from a single sample in a study of CD8 T cells in ankylosing spondylitis. TCRdb re-analysed the 5' RACE reads in MiXCR, keeping a single row per CDR3 protein. This repertoire shows about 800,000 distinct CDR3 sequences, 10% to 15% found once; its top ten account for 0.51%. The specimen sequenced was blood, either unsorted or a sorted T cell fraction (not recorded which). These receptors originate from a male donor with ankylosing spondylitis. CDR3s include the opening cysteine and the closing phenylalanine or tryptophan. The D gene is left open where the match is weak. Size values are once, few and many counts, or a class for expanded clones, and some rows have none.

cdr3_aa cdr3_nt clone_size j_call d_call v_call
CASSAQRMTEAFF TGTGCCAGCAGCGCACAGCGGATGACTGAAGCTTTCTTT NA TRBJ1-1 NA TRBV14
CATSRDLSGDSPLHF TGTGCCACCAGCAGAGATCTCAGCGGTGATTCACCCCTCCACTTT few TRBJ1-6 NA TRBV15
CASSPPAQQLAEVLETQYF TGTGCCAGCTCACCACCGGCCCAACAACTAGCGGAGGTCCTGGAGACCCAGTACTTC NA TRBJ2-5 TRBD2 TRBV18
CASSLNGGGNYEQYF TGTGCCAGCAGCTTAAATGGCGGCGGAAACTACGAGCAGTACTTC NA TRBJ2-7 NA TRBV7-2
CSARMMNTEAFF TGCAGTGCTAGGATGATGAACACTGAAGCTTTCTTT NA TRBJ1-1 NA TRBV20-1
CAIPGKTYEQYF TGTGCCATCCCGGGCAAGACCTACGAGCAGTACTTC few TRBJ2-7 NA TRBV6-1
CASSQQGASYEQYF TGTGCCAGCAGTCAGCAGGGCGCCTCCTACGAGCAGTACTTC few TRBJ2-7 NA TRBV6-1
CASSTITGISGNTIYF TGTGCCAGCTCAACGATAACAGGGATCTCTGGAAACACCATATATTTT NA TRBJ1-3 NA TRBV18
CSVVGEVSYGYTF TGCAGCGTTGTAGGGGAAGTATCCTATGGCTACACCTTC many TRBJ1-2 NA TRBV29-1
CAIQAGDGHLGGYTF TGTGCCATCCAGGCTGGGGACGGACACCTTGGCGGCTACACCTTC few TRBJ1-2 NA TRBV6-2/TRBV6-3
CSASITSAGELFF TGCAGTGCTAGTATTACCTCAGCCGGGGAGCTGTTTTTT few TRBJ2-2 NA TRBV20-1
CASRRLGDTQYF TGTGCCAGCAGACGATTGGGGGATACGCAGTATTTT few TRBJ2-3 NA TRBV27
CASSRDPLTTSTDTQYF TGTGCCAGCAGCAGGGACCCTCTGACTACCAGCACAGATACGCAGTATTTT few TRBJ2-3 NA TRBV6-2/TRBV6-3
CASSLMITDTQYF TGTGCCAGCAGCTTGATGATCACAGATACGCAGTATTTT NA TRBJ2-3 NA TRBV12-3/TRBV12-4
CSASDRVGYEQYF TGCAGTGCTTCGGACAGGGTGGGCTACGAGCAGTACTTC few TRBJ2-7 TRBD1 TRBV20-1
CSVEDGSGGPYEQYF TGCAGCGTTGAAGATGGTAGCGGGGGACCCTACGAGCAGTACTTC many TRBJ2-7 TRBD2 TRBV29-1
CASSPGETQTYEQYF TGCGCCAGCAGCCCCGGGGAGACACAAACCTACGAGCAGTACTTC NA TRBJ2-7 NA TRBV5-1
CSAPAYEQYF TGCAGTGCTCCCGCCTACGAGCAGTACTTC many TRBJ2-7 NA TRBV20-1
CSAAFRGTTNEKLFF TGCAGTGCTGCGTTCCGGGGTACAACTAATGAAAAACTGTTTTTT NA TRBJ1-4 NA TRBV20-1
CASSQDIRDEYNEQFF TGCGCCAGCAGCCAAGATATCAGGGACGAGTACAATGAGCAGTTCTTC few TRBJ2-1 NA TRBV4-3
CASSMTGGPETQYF TGCGCCAGCAGTATGACAGGGGGACCCGAGACCCAGTACTTC NA TRBJ2-5 TRBD1 TRBV5-1
CSAGRFQGKDQPQHF TGCAGTGCTGGCAGGTTCCAGGGGAAGGATCAGCCCCAGCATTTT NA TRBJ1-5 NA TRBV20-1
CSAARTGGYTF TGCAGTGCTGCGCGGACGGGGGGCTACACCTTC many TRBJ1-2 NA TRBV20-1
CASSRVTVGTSGRSNEQFF TGTGCCAGCAGCCGAGTGACGGTCGGGACTAGCGGGAGGAGCAATGAGCAGTTCTTC few TRBJ2-1 TRBD2 TRBV5-6
CASSLFNYGYTF TGCGCCAGCAGCTTATTTAACTATGGCTACACCTTC NA TRBJ1-2 NA TRBV5-1
CSVVSNTGELFF TGCAGCGTTGTATCGAACACCGGGGAGCTGTTTTTT NA TRBJ2-2 NA TRBV29-1
CASSPSGLALDTQYF TGTGCCAGCAGTCCTTCGGGACTAGCGTTGGATACGCAGTATTTT few TRBJ2-3 TRBD2 TRBV6-2/TRBV6-3
CASSLGSSSYNEQFF TGTGCCAGCAGTTTGGGTTCGAGCTCCTACAATGAGCAGTTCTTC many TRBJ2-1 NA TRBV5-1
CASSARAGYGYTF TGTGCCAGCAGTGCCAGGGCGGGCTATGGCTACACCTTC many TRBJ1-2 NA TRBV6-2/TRBV6-3
CASRTGGSQDTQYF TGTGCCAGCAGAACAGGGGGGTCTCAAGATACGCAGTATTTT many TRBJ2-3 TRBD1 TRBV27